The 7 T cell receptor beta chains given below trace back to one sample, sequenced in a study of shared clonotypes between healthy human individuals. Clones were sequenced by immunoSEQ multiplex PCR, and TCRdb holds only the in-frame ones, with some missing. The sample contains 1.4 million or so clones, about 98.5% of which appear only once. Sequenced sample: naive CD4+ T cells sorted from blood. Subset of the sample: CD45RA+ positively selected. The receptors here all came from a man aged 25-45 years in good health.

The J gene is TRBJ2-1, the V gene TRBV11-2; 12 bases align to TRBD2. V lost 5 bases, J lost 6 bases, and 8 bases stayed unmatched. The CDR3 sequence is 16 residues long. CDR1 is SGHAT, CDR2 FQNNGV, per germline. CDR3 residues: CASSPPTSGRPNEQFF. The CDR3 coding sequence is TGTGCCAGCAGCCCACCGACTAGCGGGAGACCCAATGAGCAGTTCTTC.

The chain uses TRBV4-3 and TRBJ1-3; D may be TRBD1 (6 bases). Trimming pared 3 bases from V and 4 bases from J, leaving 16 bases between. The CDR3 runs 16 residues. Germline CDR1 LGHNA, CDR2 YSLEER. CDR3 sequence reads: CASSHVPGEAGNTIYF. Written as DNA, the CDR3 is TGCGCCAGCAGCCACGTACCAGGGGAGGCGGGAAACACCATATATTTT.

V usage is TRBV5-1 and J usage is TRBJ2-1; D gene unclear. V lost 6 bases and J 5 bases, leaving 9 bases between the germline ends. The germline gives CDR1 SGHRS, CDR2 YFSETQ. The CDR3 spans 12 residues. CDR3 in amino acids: CASTASDNEQFF. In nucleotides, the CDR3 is TGCGCCAGCACTGCCAGTGACAATGAGCAGTTCTTC.

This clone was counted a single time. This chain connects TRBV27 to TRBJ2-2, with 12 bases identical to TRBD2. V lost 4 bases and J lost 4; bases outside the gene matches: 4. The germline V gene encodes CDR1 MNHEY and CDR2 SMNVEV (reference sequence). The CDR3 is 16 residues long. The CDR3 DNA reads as TGTGCCAGCAGTTGGGCTAGCGGGAGGGCCACCGGGGAGCTGTTTTTT. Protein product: CASSWASGRATGELFF.

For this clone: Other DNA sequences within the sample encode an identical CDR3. The CDR3 region is CAISESGQPQHF. CDR3 DNA sequence: TGTGCCATCAGTGAGTCAGGCCAGCCCCAGCATTTT. The gene calls are TRBV10-3 and TRBJ1-5; D is ambiguous. Deletions cut 0 bases from V and 7 bases from J, with 4 bases between. Germline V gene data show CDR1 as ENHRY and CDR2 as SYGVKD. This CDR3 comprises 12 residues.

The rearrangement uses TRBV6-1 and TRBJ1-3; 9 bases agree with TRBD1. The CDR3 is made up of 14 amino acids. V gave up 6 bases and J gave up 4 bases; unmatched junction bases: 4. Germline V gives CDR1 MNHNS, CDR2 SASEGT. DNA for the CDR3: TGTGCCAGCAGCCTGGACAGGGGAGGAAACACCATATATTTT. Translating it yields CASSLDRGGNTIYF.

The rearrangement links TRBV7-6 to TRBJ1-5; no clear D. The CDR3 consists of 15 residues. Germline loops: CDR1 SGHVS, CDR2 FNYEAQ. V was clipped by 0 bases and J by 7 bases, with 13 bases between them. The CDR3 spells CASSLADGPEQPQHF. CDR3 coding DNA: TGTGCCAGCAGCTTAGCGGACGGTCCTGAGCAGCCCCAGCATTTT.